A selection of T cell receptor beta chains follows, all from one sample in a study of spatial heterogeneity in lung cancer. TCRdb reprocessed the 5' RACE reads via MiXCR and lists one record per CDR3 protein. The repertoire has approximately 56,000 distinct CDR3 sequences, 6% to 8.5% of them found once; the top ten carry 35%. The source material was PBMCs, sampled at follow-up. These receptors came from a female donor with early-stage non-small cell lung cancer. The CDR3 runs from the conserved cysteine through the conserved F or W. The D gene is left open where the match is weak. The listing skips clone size in some rows; elsewhere it reads once, few, many or a size class.

v_call	j_call	d_call	clone_size	cdr3_aa	cdr3_nt
TRBV4-1	TRBJ1-5	-	-	CASSERTAPGQPQHF	TGCGCCAGCAGCGAACGGACAGCTCCGGGCCAGCCCCAGCATTTT
TRBV7-9	TRBJ1-1	-	-	CASSLQGIENTEAFF	TGTGCCAGCAGCCTGCAGGGGATCGAGAACACTGAAGCTTTCTTT
TRBV19	TRBJ1-2	TRBD1	few	CASKVGTVQTPYGYTF	TGTGCCAGTAAGGTGGGGACAGTTCAAACGCCCTATGGCTACACCTTC
TRBV29-1	TRBJ1-4	TRBD1	-	CSAKTGVNEKLFF	TGCAGCGCTAAGACAGGGGTGAATGAAAAACTGTTTTTT
TRBV18	TRBJ2-2	TRBD1	many	CASSPRGPVTGELFF	TGTGCCAGCTCACCGAGGGGGCCGGTCACCGGGGAGCTGTTTTTT
TRBV11-1	TRBJ2-3	-	-	CASSHGTSTLADTQYF	TGTGCCAGCAGCCATGGGACCTCAACTCTGGCCGATACGCAGTATTTT
TRBV2	TRBJ1-6	-	many	CASNTYKDSPLHF	TGTGCCAGCAATACCTATAAAGATTCACCCCTCCACTTT
TRBV7-6	TRBJ2-7	TRBD2	many	CASSLAQLAGLSF	TGTGCCAGCAGCTTAGCACAACTAGCGGGGTTGTCCTTC
TRBV20-1	TRBJ2-7	-	-	CSAITRPGVNDEQYF	TGCAGTGCCATAACCCGTCCGGGGGTAAACGATGAGCAGTACTTC
TRBV4-1	TRBJ1-6	-	many	CASSQGEIQGDSPLHF	TGCGCCAGCAGCCAAGGAGAGATACAGGGTGATTCACCCCTCCACTTT
TRBV5-1	TRBJ2-3	TRBD2	many	CASSGGTSRGTDTQYF	TGCGCCAGCAGCGGGGGGACTAGCCGAGGAACAGATACGCAGTATTTT
TRBV5-1	TRBJ2-3	-	many	CASSLAEVATDTQYF	TGCGCCAGCAGCTTGGCCGAGGTGGCCACAGATACGCAGTATTTT
TRBV5-6	TRBJ2-2	TRBD1	many	CASSLYGQEAGELFF	TGTGCCAGCAGCTTGTACGGACAGGAGGCCGGGGAGCTGTTTTTT
TRBV20-1	TRBJ1-1	-	many	CSARGGTANTEAFF	TGCAGTGCTAGAGGAGGGACGGCGAACACTGAAGCTTTCTTT
TRBV7-8	TRBJ2-7	-	-	CASSLRVSYEQYF	TGTGCCAGCAGCTTAAGAGTCTCCTACGAGCAGTACTTC
TRBV7-8	TRBJ2-3	TRBD2	few	CASSLLPAGGTDTQYF	TGTGCCAGCAGCTTACTCCCAGCGGGGGGTACAGATACGCAGTATTTT
TRBV3-1	TRBJ2-5	-	-	CASSQAGSETQYF	TGTGCCAGCAGCCAAGCGGGCTCGGAGACCCAGTACTTC
TRBV5-1	TRBJ1-5	-	-	CASSRDSNQPQHF	TGCGCCAGCAGCCGGGACAGCAATCAGCCCCAGCATTTT
TRBV5-4	TRBJ1-1	-	few	CASSLSKREPRAFF	TGTGCCAGCAGCTTGAGTAAGAGGGAGCCGCGAGCTTTCTTT
TRBV5-1	TRBJ1-1	TRBD1	few	CASSRLGQMNTEAFF	TGCGCCAGCAGTAGGTTGGGACAGATGAACACTGAAGCTTTCTTT
TRBV28	TRBJ2-1	TRBD1	many	CASSSLQGSPYNEQFF	TGTGCCAGCAGTTCCCTACAGGGGAGCCCCTACAATGAGCAGTTCTTC
TRBV3-1	TRBJ2-7	TRBD1	many	CASSQGVSGGAQQYF	TGTGCCAGCAGCCAAGGGGTTTCAGGGGGCGCTCAGCAGTACTTC
TRBV29-1	TRBJ2-5	TRBD1	medium-sized	CSGSWDGTGLQETQYF	TGCAGCGGCAGTTGGGACGGGACAGGCTTACAAGAGACCCAGTACTTC
TRBV7-6	TRBJ2-5	TRBD2	few	CASSLVGTSGETQYF	TGTGCCAGCAGCTTAGTGGGGACTAGCGGGGAGACCCAGTACTTC
TRBV7-8	TRBJ2-7	TRBD2	many	CASSLIGEGPYEQYF	TGTGCCAGCAGCTTAATAGGGGAGGGGCCCTACGAGCAGTACTTC
TRBV5-1	TRBJ2-7	-	many	CASSLTSSEPHEQYF	TGCGCCAGCAGCCTAACCTCCTCAGAACCCCACGAGCAGTACTTC
TRBV4-1	TRBJ2-5	TRBD1	few	CASSQGETGFRETQYF	TGCGCCAGCAGCCAAGGGGAGACAGGGTTTAGAGAGACCCAGTACTTC
TRBV7-2	TRBJ1-1	-	many	CASNPRGSEAFF	TGTGCCAGCAACCCCCGGGGATCTGAAGCTTTCTTT
TRBV9	TRBJ2-3	-	few	CASSYKGSDTDTQYF	TGTGCCAGCAGCTACAAGGGGTCCGACACAGATACGCAGTATTTT
TRBV5-1	TRBJ2-3	TRBD1	-	CASSLPGQSTDTQYF	TGCGCCAGCAGCTTACCGGGACAGTCCACAGATACGCAGTATTTT
TRBV7-9	TRBJ2-1	TRBD2	many	CASSLSGGGADEQFF	TGTGCCAGCAGCTTATCAGGCGGGGGGGCCGATGAGCAGTTCTTC
TRBV9	TRBJ1-1	-	few	CASSVGTGPGTEAFF	TGTGCCAGCAGCGTTGGTACAGGCCCAGGAACTGAAGCTTTCTTT
TRBV20-1	TRBJ2-1	TRBD2	many	CSSHSGLAGTSTYNEQFF	TGCAGTTCCCACTCGGGACTAGCGGGGACTTCAACCTACAATGAGCAGTTCTTC
TRBV30	TRBJ1-1	-	many	CAWILQGLLNTEAFF	TGTGCCTGGATCCTACAGGGCCTACTGAACACTGAAGCTTTCTTT
TRBV11-2	TRBJ2-7	-	few	CASSLAGTTTYEQYF	TGTGCCAGCAGCTTAGCAGGGACGACAACCTACGAGCAGTACTTC
TRBV2	TRBJ2-1	TRBD1	-	CASSVQGNEQFF	TGTGCCAGCAGCGTACAGGGGAATGAGCAGTTCTTC
TRBV9	TRBJ2-7	-	many	CASSSDRSYEQYF	TGTGCCAGCAGCTCAGACAGGTCCTACGAGCAGTACTTC
TRBV6-2/TRBV6-3	TRBJ2-7	-	many	CASSYSSGEQYF	TGTGCCAGCAGTTACTCGAGTGGGGAGCAGTACTTC
TRBV5-4	TRBJ2-1	-	few	CASSRDQIGGYNEQFF	TGTGCCAGCAGCCGCGATCAAATTGGGGGCTACAATGAGCAGTTCTTC
TRBV5-1	TRBJ1-1	-	many	CASIEGSGGTEAFF	TGCGCCAGCATAGAGGGGAGCGGTGGCACTGAAGCTTTCTTT
TRBV5-1	TRBJ2-5	TRBD2	many	CATSSGTSNMAGETHYF	TGCGCCACCAGCTCCGGGACTAGTAATATGGCGGGGGAGACCCATTACTTC
TRBV6-5	TRBJ2-1	TRBD2	-	CASSYLGLEVWEQFF	TGTGCCAGCAGTTACTTAGGACTAGAGGTTTGGGAGCAGTTCTTC
TRBV10-3	TRBJ2-7	-	-	CAISDPTVSYEQYF	TGTGCCATCAGTGACCCGACGGTTTCCTACGAGCAGTACTTC
TRBV6-2/TRBV6-3	TRBJ1-1	-	few	CASSQRVSRSISTEAFF	TGTGCCAGCAGCCAAAGGGTCAGCCGGTCAATTTCGACTGAAGCTTTCTTT
TRBV7-2	TRBJ2-1	TRBD2	many	CASALSGGAGGLNEQFF	TGTGCCAGCGCCCTGAGCGGGGGGGCCGGAGGGTTGAATGAGCAGTTCTTC
TRBV10-3	TRBJ1-1	-	few	CAISVAPNRQARNTEAFF	TGTGCCATCAGTGTGGCCCCCAATCGACAGGCGAGGAACACTGAAGCTTTCTTT
TRBV9	TRBJ1-2	-	-	CASSVGQRNYGYTF	TGTGCCAGCAGCGTAGGTCAGAGGAACTATGGCTACACCTTC
TRBV9	TRBJ2-1	TRBD1	many	CASSPWTGWPSYNEQFF	TGTGCCAGCAGCCCATGGACAGGCTGGCCCTCCTACAATGAGCAGTTCTTC
TRBV5-1	TRBJ2-2	TRBD1	few	CASSLQGAENTGELFF	TGCGCCAGCAGCTTGCAGGGGGCAGAAAACACCGGGGAGCTGTTTTTT
TRBV14	TRBJ2-1	-	-	CASSQDRTWNEQFF	TGTGCCAGCAGCCAAGATCGTACTTGGAATGAGCAGTTCTTC